These T cell receptor beta chains were read from a single sample in a study of cytomegalovirus exposure and HLA in healthy donors. TCRdb keeps only in-frame clones here, not all; method: immunoSEQ multiplex PCR. The sample lists approximately 130,000 clones, 76% occurring once. Input material: PBMCs. All receptors derive from a female donor in good health and CMV-seropositive. Each CDR3 is given with its conserved first and last residue. The order of the fields is clone size, D gene, J gene, V gene, CDR3 protein, CDR3 DNA. The D gene is left open where the match is weak. Clone size is not always given. Where it is, it says once, few, many or a class for expanded clones.

size: once; D: TRBD2; J: TRBJ2-2; V: TRBV5-1; CDR3: CASSLGGRNTGELFF; DNA: TGCGCCAGCAGCTTAGGCGGGAGAAACACCGGGGAGCTGTTTTTT
size: -; D: TRBD2; J: TRBJ2-3; V: TRBV27; CDR3: CASRWGLASDTQYF; DNA: TGTGCCAGCAGATGGGGACTAGCGAGTGATACGCAGTATTTT
size: -; D: TRBD1; J: TRBJ2-1; V: TRBV7-2; CDR3: CASSPGQGSNEQFF; DNA: TGTGCCAGCAGCCCGGGACAGGGTAGCAATGAGCAGTTCTTC
size: -; D: -; J: TRBJ1-1; V: TRBV5-8; CDR3: CASSFIGVTEAFF; DNA: TGTGCCAGCAGCTTCATCGGGGTCACTGAAGCTTTCTTT
size: -; D: TRBD1; J: TRBJ1-6; V: TRBV5-1; CDR3: CASSLKSLGDRGWNSPLPF; DNA: TGCGCCAGCAGCTTGAAGTCGCTTGGGGACAGGGGTTGGAATTCACCCCTCCCCTTT
size: -; D: -; J: TRBJ2-5; V: TRBV10-1; CDR3: CASSDEGEETQYF; DNA: TGCGCCAGCAGTGACGAGGGTGAAGAGACCCAGTACTTC
size: -; D: TRBD1; J: TRBJ2-2; V: TRBV11-1; CDR3: CASSPDRANTGELFF; DNA: TGTGCCAGCAGCCCGGACAGGGCGAACACCGGGGAGCTGTTTTTT
size: -; D: -; J: TRBJ2-3; V: TRBV6-5; CDR3: CASSVGTGTDTQYF; DNA: TGTGCCAGCAGTGTCGGCACAGGCACAGATACGCAGTATTTT
size: once; D: -; J: TRBJ2-5; V: TRBV18; CDR3: CASSPSARQETQYF; DNA: TGTGCCAGCTCACCGTCCGCCAGACAAGAGACCCAGTACTTC
size: -; D: -; J: TRBJ1-5; V: TRBV5-4; CDR3: CASSQTGPQHF; DNA: TGTGCCAGCAGCCAAACAGGGCCCCAGCATTTT
size: -; D: -; J: TRBJ1-3; V: TRBV6-4; CDR3: CASIPTDQLSGNTIYF; DNA: TGTGCCAGCATCCCGACAGACCAACTCTCTGGAAACACCATATATTTT
size: once; D: -; J: TRBJ2-7; V: TRBV2; CDR3: CASRGGRTSYEQYF; DNA: TGTGCCAGCAGGGGGGGACGTACCTCCTACGAGCAGTACTTC
size: -; D: -; J: TRBJ1-2; V: TRBV6-5; CDR3: CASSYHARERGYTF; DNA: TGTGCCAGCAGTTACCACGCAAGGGAGCGTGGCTACACCTTC
size: -; D: TRBD2; J: TRBJ2-3; V: TRBV28; CDR3: CASTSGGASDTQYF; DNA: TGTGCCAGCACTAGCGGGGGGGCCTCAGATACGCAGTATTTT
size: -; D: TRBD1; J: TRBJ2-5; V: TRBV28; CDR3: CASRPAVGTGGQETQYF; DNA: TGTGCCAGCAGGCCGGCTGTAGGGACAGGGGGCCAAGAGACCCAGTACTTC
size: -; D: TRBD2; J: TRBJ2-7; V: TRBV7-9; CDR3: CASSAWTSGSYEQYF; DNA: TGTGCCAGCAGCGCCTGGACTAGCGGGAGTTACGAGCAGTACTTC
size: -; D: -; J: TRBJ1-3; V: TRBV25-1; CDR3: CASSEGQVRSTIYF; DNA: TGTGCCAGCAGTGAGGGACAAGTTAGGTCTACCATATATTTT
size: -; D: TRBD2; J: TRBJ2-2; V: TRBV7-6; CDR3: CASSFRGEGNTGELFF; DNA: TGTGCCAGCAGCTTCCGCGGGGAGGGGAATACCGGGGAGCTGTTTTTT
size: -; D: TRBD1; J: TRBJ2-7; V: TRBV5-4; CDR3: CASSTRTGDYEQYF; DNA: TGTGCCAGCAGTACAAGGACAGGGGATTACGAGCAGTACTTC
size: -; D: TRBD2; J: TRBJ2-2; V: TRBV6-4; CDR3: CASSAREVGELFF; DNA: TGTGCCAGCAGTGCACGGGAGGTCGGGGAGCTGTTTTTT
size: -; D: -; J: TRBJ1-4; V: TRBV9; CDR3: CASSARIEEKLFF; DNA: TGTGCCAGCAGCGCCAGGATAGAAGAAAAACTGTTTTTT
size: few; D: TRBD2; J: TRBJ2-1; V: TRBV2; CDR3: CASTGTSNEQFF; DNA: TGTGCCAGCACCGGGACTAGCAATGAGCAGTTCTTC
size: -; D: TRBD2; J: TRBJ2-5; V: TRBV6-6; CDR3: CASSETSGALGTQYF; DNA: TGTGCCAGCAGTGAGACTAGCGGGGCCCTGGGGACCCAGTACTTC
size: -; D: -; J: TRBJ1-2; V: TRBV6-1; CDR3: CASSEGADYYGYTF; DNA: TGTGCCAGCAGTGAAGGGGCAGACTATTATGGCTACACCTTC
size: -; D: -; J: TRBJ1-2; V: TRBV6-1; CDR3: CASSEALGRVLGGYTF; DNA: TGTGCCAGCAGTGAAGCGCTAGGCAGGGTGCTGGGCGGCTACACCTTC
size: -; D: -; J: TRBJ2-3; V: TRBV27; CDR3: CASSLFLARDTQYF; DNA: TGTGCCAGCAGTTTATTTCTAGCTAGGGATACGCAGTATTTT
size: once; D: TRBD1; J: TRBJ1-2; V: TRBV25-1; CDR3: CAILPRGTGGAGYGYTF; DNA: TGTGCCATCCTACCTAGGGGGACAGGGGGCGCAGGATATGGCTACACCTTC
size: few; D: TRBD1; J: TRBJ2-1; V: TRBV6-5; CDR3: CASSYSTGSEQFF; DNA: TGTGCCAGCAGTTACTCGACAGGGAGTGAGCAGTTCTTC
size: few; D: TRBD1; J: TRBJ1-3; V: TRBV2; CDR3: CASSRDRQGNTIYF; DNA: TGTGCCAGCAGTCGGGACAGACAAGGAAACACCATATATTTT
size: -; D: -; J: TRBJ2-7; V: TRBV7-9; CDR3: CASSQTGASYEQYF; DNA: TGTGCCAGCAGCCAGACAGGTGCCTCCTACGAGCAGTACTTC
size: -; D: -; J: TRBJ2-6; V: TRBV5-1; CDR3: CASSPAGTGANVLTF; DNA: TGCGCCAGTTCCCCGGCGGGGACTGGGGCCAACGTCCTGACTTTC
size: -; D: -; J: TRBJ1-5; V: TRBV29-1; CDR3: CSVSSGPNQPQHF; DNA: TGCAGCGTTAGTTCAGGGCCTAATCAGCCCCAGCATTTT
size: -; D: -; J: TRBJ1-2; V: TRBV2; CDR3: CASEIQGSGGYTF; DNA: TGTGCCAGCGAAATACAGGGATCTGGAGGCTACACCTTC
size: -; D: -; J: TRBJ1-4; V: TRBV19; CDR3: CASSARQSISGQTNEKLFF; DNA: TGTGCCAGTAGTGCTCGACAGTCAATCTCCGGACAAACTAATGAAAAACTGTTTTTT
size: few; D: TRBD1; J: TRBJ1-1; V: TRBV7-9; CDR3: CSSSLAPDRGTEAFF; DNA: TGTTCCAGCAGCTTAGCGCCTGACAGGGGCACTGAAGCTTTCTTT
size: -; D: TRBD1; J: TRBJ1-1; V: TRBV28; CDR3: CASSLHKQGGPEAFF; DNA: TGTGCCAGCAGTTTACATAAACAGGGGGGTCCTGAAGCTTTCTTT
size: few; D: TRBD1; J: TRBJ1-4; V: TRBV19; CDR3: CASTYQTGVNEKLFF; DNA: TGTGCCAGTACTTATCAGACAGGGGTTAATGAAAAACTGTTTTTT
size: few; D: -; J: TRBJ1-4; V: TRBV6-6; CDR3: CASSGRQLTNEKLFF; DNA: TGTGCCAGCAGTGGACGACAGTTAACTAATGAAAAACTGTTTTTT